This T cell receptor beta chain was identified in a study of blood T cells in healthy people across ages. A note on this clonotype: The antigen is undetermined.

CDR3 length equals 11 residues. V gave up 2 bases and J gave up 11 bases, with 9 bases separating them. The germline V gene encodes CDR1 MGHDK and CDR2 SYGVNS. Combining a sample-barcoded 5' primer with a J-beta primer mix, a second PCR ran for about 7 to 11 cycles. TCRdb re-called the 5' RACE reads with MiXCR, one entry per CDR3 protein. The sample contains 850,000 or so distinct CDR3 sequences, 25% to 35% of which appear only once. Study-wide findings and caveats: From one million sequenced T cells, diversity estimates were lower bounds. Unsorted PBMC material precluded a definitive naive versus antigen-experienced comparison. CMV status of donors was unknown, possibly confounding expanded clonotype changes.

This chain links TRBV25-1 with TRBJ2-5; no reliable D call. Sample: blood. The receptor was isolated from an elderly woman in good health. Written as DNA, the CDR3 is TGTGCCAGCAGTGAAGGATACAAGCAGTACTTC. Translating it yields CASSEGYKQYF.